These 3 T cell receptor beta chains were sequenced from one sample in a study of beta chain features in type 1 diabetes. The investigators reverse transcribed all of the isolated RNA, so they sequenced expressed TCRB transcripts. Using immunoSEQ multiplex PCR, the repertoire was profiled, and TCRdb retains in-frame clones only, with some absent. The sample lists around 250,000 clones, 68% occurring once. The sample taken for sequencing was naive CD4+ T cells from blood. The receptors derive from a man between 25 and 39 years old in good health.

For this clone: The junction shows a germline mismatch at one end, possibly a read error. The chain links TRBV28 to TRBJ2-1; TRBD2 might be the D (5 bases). There are 12 residues in the CDR3. CDR1 and CDR2 from the germline V gene are MDHEN and SYDVKM. CDR3 amino acids: CASSPRTLAGIF. The CDR3 nucleotides are TGTGCCAGCAGTCCCCGGACTCTCGCCGGGATCTTC.

The genes are TRBV7-2 and TRBJ2-2; D unresolved. Germline loops: CDR1 SGHTA, CDR2 FQGNSA. V lost 1 base and J 5 bases, leaving 5 bases between the germline ends. The CDR3 length is 13 residues. The DNA for the CDR3 is TGTGCCAGCAGCTTAGTACTTACCGGGGAGCTGTTTTTT. It translates to CASSLVLTGELFF.

With regard to this clone: The same CDR3 is also encoded by other DNA sequences in this sample. The J gene is TRBJ2-5, the V gene TRBV20-1; D gene uncertain. Germline-derived CDR1 and CDR2 are DFQATT and SNEGSKA (reference sequence). Trimming shortened V by 3 bases and J by 5 bases, and 4 bases separated the two germline ends. The CDR3 runs 10 residues. CDR3 nucleotide sequence: TGCAGTGCTAGTTTGGAGACCCAGTACTTC. It translates to CSASLETQYF.